The 30 T cell receptor beta chains below come from one sample, sequenced in a study of blood T cells in healthy people across ages. The use of a sample-barcoded 5' primer and a J-beta primer mix characterized a second PCR of roughly 6 to 11 cycles. From the 5' RACE reads, TCRdb called clonotypes with MiXCR, one entry per CDR3 protein. The sample comprises about 1.4 million distinct CDR3 sequences, around 55% of which are singletons, and 6.5% to 8.5% rests with the top ten. Input material: blood. These receptors were taken from a young man in good health.

A few counts support this clonotype. The chain has TRBV4-1 and TRBJ1-4; no reliable D call. CDR1 MGHRA and CDR2 YSYEKL come from the germline V gene. V dropped 4 bases and J dropped 8 bases, with 17 bases sitting between them. The CDR3 contains 15 residues. As DNA, the CDR3 is TGCGCCAGCAGCCCATCCTCGGGCAGCTGGGAAAAACTGTTTTTT. It translates to CASSPSSGSWEKLFF.

J is TRBJ2-1 and V is TRBV20-1, with 7 positions matching TRBD2. V lost 6 bases to trimming and J lost 4 bases; unmatched junction nucleotides: 9. The CDR3 is 14 amino acids. Germline values: CDR1 DFQATT, CDR2 SNEGSKA (reference sequence). The chain's CDR3 is CSALGRETYNEQFF. The DNA of the CDR3 is TGCAGTGCCTTGGGGAGGGAAACGTACAATGAGCAGTTCTTC.

This clonotype is a singleton in its sample. This sequence joins TRBV21-1 and TRBJ2-4. The DNA end is a closer match to TRBJ2-7, so the J assignment may be wrong. TRBV21-1 is reported as a pseudogene. This CDR3 comprises 13 residues. In DNA form, the CDR3 reads TGTGCCAGCAGCAGTGGCGAGGCCTACGAGCAGTACTTC. Its translation: CASSSGEAYEQYF.

The chain joins TRBV29-1 to TRBJ1-1; 7 bases align to TRBD1. The CDR3 is 15 amino acids. Germline CDR1 and CDR2: SQVTM and ANQGSEA. Trimming cost V 7 bases and J 0 bases; bases outside gene matches: 11. In nucleotides, the CDR3 is TGCAGCGGCGGGTGGGGGACAGCCATGAACACTGAAGCTTTCTTT. As protein: CSGGWGTAMNTEAFF. The full variable domain, completed using reference TRBV29-1 and TRBJ1-1, is SAVISQKPSRDICQRGTSLTIQCQVDSQVTMMFWYRQQPGQSLTLIATANQGSEATYESGFVIDKFPISRPNLTFSTLTVSNMSPEDSSIYLCSGGWGTAMNTEAFFGQGTRLTVV.

The chain is built from TRBV6-5 and TRBJ2-1; D is unresolved. This CDR3 is 14 amino acids long. The germline gives CDR1 MNHEY, CDR2 SVGAGI. V lost 0 bases to trimming and J lost 8 bases, with 11 bases between them. CDR3 sequence: CASSYSRVSDEQFF. The CDR3 coding sequence is TGTGCCAGCAGTTACTCCCGGGTTTCGGATGAGCAGTTCTTC.

The chain recombines TRBV6-6 with TRBJ2-1; a possible D gene is TRBD1 (5 bases). CDR1 MNHNY and CDR2 SVGAGI come from the germline V gene (reference sequence). Trimming removed 3 bases from V and 9 bases from J, with 12 bases in between. CDR3 size: 13 residues. The CDR3 nucleotides read TGTGCCAGCAGTTATCCCAGGGAACCTGAGCAGTTCTTC. Protein sequence: CASSYPREPEQFF.

This clonotype came up once. A much larger clone sits a single nucleotide away, making a read error possible. The chain carries TRBV20-1 and TRBJ1-2, with D possibly being TRBD1 (5 bases). Germline values: CDR1 DFQATT, CDR2 SNEGSKA (reference sequence). V was pared by 0 bases and J by 4 bases, with 12 bases between. The length of the CDR3 is 14 residues. As DNA, the CDR3 is TGCAGTGCTAGAGATTCGGGGCGCACCTATGGCTACACCTTC. Translating gives CSARDSGRTYGYTF.

The chain couples TRBV29-1 to TRBJ1-5, with 7 bases that match TRBD1. V lost 0 bases, J lost 0 bases, and 8 bases stayed unmatched. CDR3 length: 17 residues. Germline V gene lookup returns CDR1 SQVTM and CDR2 ANQGSEA. The CDR3 region has the DNA TGCAGCGTTGAAGATGAAGGACAGGATATTAGCAATCAGCCCCAGCATTTT. Protein product: CSVEDEGQDISNQPQHF.

Comment on this clonotype: One end of the junction is discordant with germline, which a read error may explain. V gene TRBV4-1 combines with J gene TRBJ2-2; TRBD2 matches 9 bases. CDR1 is MGHRA and CDR2 is YSYEKL in the germline V gene. This CDR3 has 16 residues. The CDR3 protein is CASSRHDGTSPGELFF. CDR3 nucleotide sequence: TGCGCCAGTAGCCGTCACGACGGGACTAGCCCCGGGGAGCTGTTTTTT.

This sequence joins TRBV20-1 and TRBJ2-7; D remains unclear. The ends were cut back, 3 bases at V and 5 bases at J, with 23 bases in the middle. The CDR3 has 16 amino acids. The germline gives CDR1 DFQATT, CDR2 SNEGSKA (reference sequence). The CDR3 is CSASPSLGWEGHEQYF. CDR3 sequence (DNA): TGCAGTGCTAGTCCTTCCTTAGGTTGGGAAGGCCACGAGCAGTACTTC.

This chain links TRBV4-3 with TRBJ1-2; no definite D call. V was shortened by 3 bases and J by 8 bases, with 16 bases between the two germline ends. Germline loops: CDR1 LGHNA, CDR2 YSLEER. CDR3 length: 14 amino acids. CDR3 region: CASSQAKYRGGYTF. CDR3 nucleotide sequence: TGCGCCAGCAGCCAGGCCAAGTACCGCGGGGGCTACACCTTC.

The chain combines TRBV4-2 with TRBJ1-3; unclear D gene. V lost 0 bases and J 1 base, leaving 10 bases between the germline ends. CDR1 and CDR2 from the germline V gene are LGHNA and YNFKEQ. This CDR3 has 16 residues. This CDR3 is CASSQDSASSGNTIYF. DNA of the CDR3: TGTGCCAGCAGCCAAGATTCGGCTTCTTCTGGAAACACCATATATTTT.

This rearrangement joins TRBV12-3 or TRBV12-4 to TRBJ1-2; D may be TRBD1 (6 bases). Trimming cost V 4 bases and J 6 bases, with 9 bases left between them. This CDR3 is built from 12 residues. CDR3 in amino acids: CASSYRQDGYTF. For the CDR3, the DNA is TGTGCCAGCAGTTATAGACAGGATGGCTACACCTTC.

The chain is built from TRBV20-1 and TRBJ2-3; TRBD1 or TRBD2 may be the D gene (5 bases each). Per germline, CDR1 DFQATT and CDR2 SNEGSKA (reference sequence). Trimming removed 3 bases from V and 3 bases from J, with 16 bases in between. The CDR3 consists of 15 residues. This chain's CDR3 is CSARAGHWGTDTQYF. Written as DNA, the CDR3 is TGCAGTGCTAGGGCTGGGCATTGGGGGACAGATACGCAGTATTTT.

The chain employs TRBV4-3 and TRBJ2-2; unclear D gene. Per the germline V gene, CDR1 is LGHNA and CDR2 is YSLEER. V lost 1 base to trimming and J lost 7 bases, with 16 bases between them. This CDR3 region has 16 residues. CDR3 in amino acids: CASSQASVGWGGELFF. CDR3 in DNA: TGCGCCAGCAGCCAAGCCTCAGTGGGGTGGGGCGGGGAGCTGTTTTTT.

This clonotype occurred a few times. The genes are TRBV4-1 and TRBJ2-7, with TRBD2 matching over 11 bases. The CDR3 runs 16 residues. The germline CDR1 and CDR2 sequences are MGHRA and YSYEKL. The junction had 6 bases not matched to a gene; V was cut back by 4 bases and J by 1 base. The CDR3 protein is CASSPQTSGGSYEQYF. The CDR3 coding sequence is TGCGCCAGCAGCCCCCAAACTAGCGGGGGTTCCTACGAGCAGTACTTC.

The chain uses TRBV7-2 and TRBJ1-5; D remains unclear. V was cut by 4 bases and J by 3 bases, with 19 bases left in between. This CDR3 has 17 amino acids. Germline-derived CDR1 and CDR2 are SGHTA and FQGNSA. The CDR3 reads CASSSLGALGFNQPQHF. The CDR3 DNA is TGTGCCAGCAGCTCGCTGGGCGCCCTGGGGTTCAATCAGCCCCAGCATTTT.

This clonotype was seen only once. The chain joins TRBV6-5 to TRBJ2-4, with D tentatively TRBD2 (5 bases). The better agreement between TRBJ2-7 and the DNA end casts doubt on the J call. From germline, CDR1 is MNHEY and CDR2 SVGAGI. The CDR3 totals 13 residues. CDR3 residues: CASGLMGGYEQYF. CDR3 nucleotides: TGTGCCAGCGGACTGATGGGCGGCTACGAGCAGTACTTC.

The V call is TRBV10-3, the J call TRBJ2-7; 9 positions agree with TRBD1. TRBJ2-1 explains the end of the DNA better; the J call may be wrong. The germline gives CDR1 ENHRY, CDR2 SYGVKD. This CDR3 is built from 16 residues. Here the CDR3 reads CAISLSTGGGINEQFF. The CDR3 DNA reads as TGTGCCATCAGCCTCTCGACAGGGGGAGGAATTAATGAGCAGTTCTTC.

The rearrangement uses TRBV29-1 and TRBJ2-1, with 7 nucleotides matching TRBD2. The DNA end lines up better with TRBJ2-7; the J call may be wrong. Per germline, CDR1 SQVTM and CDR2 ANQGSEA. This CDR3 region has 14 residues. CDR3: CSEVGGGSYNEQYF. In DNA form, the CDR3 reads TGCAGCGAGGTTGGGGGGGGTTCCTACAATGAGCAGTACTTC.

This clonotype was observed a single time. The CDR3 bases are TGTGCCAGCAGCAAAGGGCCGGGACACGACTCCTACGAGCAGTACTTC. Its translation: CASSKGPGHDSYEQYF. The chain carries TRBV21-1 and TRBJ2-5; the table calls TRBD1, which could not be checked here. The tail of the sequence fits TRBJ2-7 better, so the J call may be wrong. TRBV21-1 counts as a pseudogene. CDR3 length: 16 residues.

The J gene is TRBJ2-5, the V gene TRBV28; 7 bases line up with TRBD2. Germline CDR1 and CDR2: MDHEN and SYDVKM. Unmatched junction bases numbered 14, after V lost 6 bases and J lost 4 bases. This CDR3 has 16 amino acids. This CDR3 reads CASSLGRGVRVETQYF. The DNA of the CDR3 is TGTGCCAGCAGCCTCGGTCGGGGGGTTAGGGTAGAGACCCAGTACTTC.

The V call is TRBV7-9, the J call TRBJ2-5; D gene unclear. V was cut by 3 bases and J by 11 bases, with 13 bases left in between. Germline V gene lookup returns CDR1 SEHNR and CDR2 FQNEAQ (reference sequence). The CDR3 is 12 residues long. DNA for the CDR3: TGTGCCAGCAGCTTGGAAAATGGCAAGCAGTACTTC. It yields the protein CASSLENGKQYF.

The chain combines TRBV6-2 or TRBV6-3 with TRBJ2-7, with D hard to call. CDR1 is MNHEY, CDR2 SVGEGT, per germline. Trimming left V 0 bases short and J 3 bases short, with 6 bases between. CDR3 length: 13 residues. The CDR3 bases are TGTGCCAGCAGTTACTCTCCGAACTACGAGCAGTACTTC. As protein: CASSYSPNYEQYF.

This chain joins TRBV5-1 and TRBJ1-2, with D unresolved. Trimming took 4 bases from V and 4 from J, leaving 14 bases between them. The length of the CDR3 is 14 residues. In germline, CDR1 is SGHRS, CDR2 YFSETQ. CDR3 in amino acids: CASSANGEIYGYTF. CDR3 coding DNA: TGCGCCAGCAGCGCAAACGGAGAAATCTATGGCTACACCTTC.

The chain carries TRBV20-1 and TRBJ2-2; possible D gene TRBD2, 6 bases. Trimming shortened V by 2 bases and J by 2 bases, and 12 bases separated the two germline ends. This CDR3 is built from 15 residues. The germline V gene encodes CDR1 DFQATT and CDR2 SNEGSKA (reference sequence). CDR3 nucleotide sequence: TGCAGTGCTAGATTCGGGGACTTAAACACCGGGGAGCTGTTTTTT. Its protein is CSARFGDLNTGELFF.

The chain couples TRBV28 to TRBJ2-3, with 12 bases that match TRBD1. V lost 2 bases to trimming and J lost 6 bases; unmatched junction nucleotides: 6. CDR1 and CDR2 from the germline V gene are MDHEN and SYDVKM. The CDR3 sequence is 16 residues long. This chain's CDR3 is CASSLRGQGARDTQYF. Written as DNA, the CDR3 is TGTGCCAGCAGTTTAAGGGGACAGGGGGCAAGGGATACGCAGTATTTT.

This clonotype came up a few times. The rearrangement links TRBV5-1 to TRBJ1-2; unclear D gene. There are 13 residues in the CDR3. V was pared by 0 bases and J by 8 bases, with 11 bases between. Germline V gives CDR1 SGHRS, CDR2 YFSETQ. In DNA form, the CDR3 reads TGCGCCAGCAGCTTGGTTGAGGGTTACGGCTACACCTTC. Encoded protein: CASSLVEGYGYTF.

This chain's CDR3 is CASSLLNGYTETQYF. The CDR3, as DNA: TGTGCCAGCAGCTTATTGAACGGGTATACCGAGACCCAGTACTTC. The chain has TRBV7-2 and TRBJ2-5; D ambiguous. V was clipped by 2 bases and J by 5 bases, with 15 bases between them. The CDR3 totals 15 residues. From germline, CDR1 is SGHTA and CDR2 FQGNSA.

The chain combines TRBV7-2 with TRBJ1-5; TRBD1 aligns across 7 bases. CDR1 is SGHTA and CDR2 is FQGNSA in the germline V gene. The CDR3 loop spans 14 amino acids. With 4 bases clipped from V and 6 bases from J, the junction kept 6 bases outside the gene matches. This CDR3 is CASSSGTAIQPQHF. For the CDR3, the DNA is TGTGCCAGCAGCTCCGGGACAGCGATTCAGCCCCAGCATTTT.